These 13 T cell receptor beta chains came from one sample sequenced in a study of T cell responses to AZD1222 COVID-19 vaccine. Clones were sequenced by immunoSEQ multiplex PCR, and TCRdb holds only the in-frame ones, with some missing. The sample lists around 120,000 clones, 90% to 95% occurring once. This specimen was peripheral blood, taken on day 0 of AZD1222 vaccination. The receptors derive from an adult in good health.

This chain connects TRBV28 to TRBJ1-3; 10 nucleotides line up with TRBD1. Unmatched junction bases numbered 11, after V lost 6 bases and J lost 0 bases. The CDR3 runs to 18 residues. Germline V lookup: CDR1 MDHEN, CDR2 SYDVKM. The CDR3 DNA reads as TGTGCCAGCAGCCCTCGGACAGGGGGAAGGGGCTCTGGAAACACCATATATTTT. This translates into CASSPRTGGRGSGNTIYF.

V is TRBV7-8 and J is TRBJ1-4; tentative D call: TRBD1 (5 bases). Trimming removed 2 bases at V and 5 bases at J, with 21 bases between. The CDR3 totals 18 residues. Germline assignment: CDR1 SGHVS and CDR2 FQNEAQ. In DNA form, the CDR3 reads TGTGCCAGCAGCTTATTGCTTCAGGGTAGAACTCCGAATGAAAAACTGTTTTTT. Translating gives CASSLLLQGRTPNEKLFF.

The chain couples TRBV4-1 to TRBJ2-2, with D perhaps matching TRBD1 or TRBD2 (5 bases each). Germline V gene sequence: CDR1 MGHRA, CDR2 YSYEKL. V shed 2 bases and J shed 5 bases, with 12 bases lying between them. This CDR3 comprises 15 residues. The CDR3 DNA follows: TGCGCCAGCAGCCAAATCGGGGCTAGGACCGGGGAGCTGTTTTTT. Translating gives CASSQIGARTGELFF.

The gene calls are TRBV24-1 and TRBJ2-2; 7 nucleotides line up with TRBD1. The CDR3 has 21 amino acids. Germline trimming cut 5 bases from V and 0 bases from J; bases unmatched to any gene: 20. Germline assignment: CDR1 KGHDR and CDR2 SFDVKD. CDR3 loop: CATSGGGEGPADRANTGELFF. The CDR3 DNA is TGTGCCACCAGTGGAGGGGGCGAGGGACCGGCGGATCGCGCGAACACCGGGGAGCTGTTTTTT.

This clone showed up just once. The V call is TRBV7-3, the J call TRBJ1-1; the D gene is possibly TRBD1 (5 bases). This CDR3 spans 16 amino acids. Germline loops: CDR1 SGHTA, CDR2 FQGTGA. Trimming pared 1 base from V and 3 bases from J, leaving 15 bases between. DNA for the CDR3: TGTGCCAGCAGCTTAATGGGCGTAGTGGGGGACACTGAAGCTTTCTTT. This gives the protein CASSLMGVVGDTEAFF.

The CDR3 DNA reads TGTGCCAGCAGCCAAGGGACAGGGGTTCAAGAGACCCAGTACTTC. It yields the protein CASSQGTGVQETQYF. The V call is TRBV5-5, the J call TRBJ2-5; TRBD1 agrees at 10 bases. CDR1 is SGHKS and CDR2 is YYEKEE in the germline V gene (reference sequence). Losses at the gene ends were 4 bases for V and 2 bases for J; bases not matched to a gene: 5. This CDR3 comprises 15 residues.

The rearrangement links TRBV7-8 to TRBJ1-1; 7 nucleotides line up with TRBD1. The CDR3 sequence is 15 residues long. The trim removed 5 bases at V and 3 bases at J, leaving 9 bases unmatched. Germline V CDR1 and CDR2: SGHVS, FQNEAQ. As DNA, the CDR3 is TGTGCCAGCAGCCTCTACCCCAGGGGGGACACTGAAGCTTTCTTT. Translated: CASSLYPRGDTEAFF. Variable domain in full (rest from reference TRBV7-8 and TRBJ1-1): GAGVSQSPRYKVAKRGQDVALRCDPISGHVSLFWYQQALGQGPEFLTYFQNEAQLDKSGLPSDRFFAERPEGSVSTLKIQRTQQEDSAVYLCASSLYPRGDTEAFFGQGTRLTVV.

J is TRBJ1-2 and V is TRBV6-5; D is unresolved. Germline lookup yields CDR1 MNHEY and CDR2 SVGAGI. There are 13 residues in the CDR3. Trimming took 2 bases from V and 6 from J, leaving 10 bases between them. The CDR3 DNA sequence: TGTGCCAGCAGTTACGGGAAAACAAATGGCTACACCTTC. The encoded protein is CASSYGKTNGYTF.

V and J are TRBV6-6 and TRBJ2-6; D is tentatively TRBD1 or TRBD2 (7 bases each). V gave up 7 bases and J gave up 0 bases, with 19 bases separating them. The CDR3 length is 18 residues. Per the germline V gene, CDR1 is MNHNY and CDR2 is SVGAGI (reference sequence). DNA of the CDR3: TGTGCCAGCACTCGACAGGGTTCGGGAGGCTCTGGGGCCAACGTCCTGACTTTC. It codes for CASTRQGSGGSGANVLTF.

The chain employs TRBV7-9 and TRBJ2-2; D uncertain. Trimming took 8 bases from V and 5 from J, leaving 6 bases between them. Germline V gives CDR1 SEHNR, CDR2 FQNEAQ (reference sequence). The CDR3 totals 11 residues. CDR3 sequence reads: CASQDTGELFF. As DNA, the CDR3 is TGTGCCAGCCAAGATACCGGGGAGCTGTTTTTT. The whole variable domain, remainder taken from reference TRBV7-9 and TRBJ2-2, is DTGVSQNPRHKITKRGQNVTFRCDPISEHNRLYWYRQTLGQGPEFLTYFQNEAQLEKSRLLSDRFSAERPKGSFSTLEIQRTEQGDSAMYLCASQDTGELFFGEGSRLTVL.

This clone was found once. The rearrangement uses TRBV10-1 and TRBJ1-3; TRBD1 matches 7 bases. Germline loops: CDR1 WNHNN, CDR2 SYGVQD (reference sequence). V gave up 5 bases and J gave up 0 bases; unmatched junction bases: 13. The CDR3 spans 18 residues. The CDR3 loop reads CASSRPSITGDSGNTIYF. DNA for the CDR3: TGCGCCAGCAGTAGGCCCTCTATAACAGGGGACTCTGGAAACACCATATATTTT.

The CDR3 bases are TGTGCCAGCAGCCAAGCAGTACAGGGTAGCAATCAGCCCCAGCATTTT. Protein product: CASSQAVQGSNQPQHF. This chain uses TRBV4-2 with TRBJ1-5, with D possibly being TRBD1 (6 bases). Germline values: CDR1 LGHNA, CDR2 YNFKEQ. This CDR3 contains 16 residues. With 1 base removed from V and 0 bases from J, the gap between germline ends came to 10 bases.

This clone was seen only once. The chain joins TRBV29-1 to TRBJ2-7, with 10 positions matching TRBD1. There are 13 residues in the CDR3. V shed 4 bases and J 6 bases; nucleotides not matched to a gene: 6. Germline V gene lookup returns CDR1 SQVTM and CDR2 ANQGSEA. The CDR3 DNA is TGCAGCGTTGTGGGGACAGGGGAAGGCGAGCAGTACTTC. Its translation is CSVVGTGEGEQYF.